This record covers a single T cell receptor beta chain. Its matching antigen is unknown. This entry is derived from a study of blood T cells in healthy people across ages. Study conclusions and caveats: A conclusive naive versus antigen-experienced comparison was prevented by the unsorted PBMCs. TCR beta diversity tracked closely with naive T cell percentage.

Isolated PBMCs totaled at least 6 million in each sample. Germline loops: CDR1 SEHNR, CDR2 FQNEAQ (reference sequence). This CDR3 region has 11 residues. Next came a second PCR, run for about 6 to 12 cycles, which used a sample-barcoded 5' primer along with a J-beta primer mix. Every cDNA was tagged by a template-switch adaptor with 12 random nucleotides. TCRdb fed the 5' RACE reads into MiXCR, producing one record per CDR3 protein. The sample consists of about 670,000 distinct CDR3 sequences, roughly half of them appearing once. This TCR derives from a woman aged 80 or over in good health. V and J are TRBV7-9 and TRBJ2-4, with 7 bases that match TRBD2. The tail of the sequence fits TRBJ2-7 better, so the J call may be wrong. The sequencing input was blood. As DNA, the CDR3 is TGTGCCAGCAGCTGGGAGGGCGAGCAGTACTTC. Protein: CASSWEGEQYF.